What follows are 21 T cell receptor beta chains derived from one specimen sequenced in a study of cytomegalovirus exposure and HLA in healthy donors. Researchers ran the PCR with 60 Vbeta and 13 Jbeta primers. Produced via immunoSEQ multiplex PCR; TCRdb's table is partial and in-frame only. The table records 150,000 to 200,000 clones, over 65% of them present only once. Sequencing input: PBMCs. These TCRs come from a woman aged 35 to 49 in good health and CMV-seropositive.

The V and J genes are TRBV7-9 and TRBJ1-2; D is undetermined. Deletions cut 4 bases from V and 14 bases from J, with 14 bases between. The CDR3 totals 11 residues. Germline CDR1 SEHNR, CDR2 FQNEAQ (reference sequence). The chain's CDR3 is CASSSPRPLTF. Here the CDR3 DNA reads TGTGCCAGCAGCTCTCCCAGGCCCCTGACCTTC.

The V and J genes are TRBV5-1 and TRBJ1-3, with no clear D. V was clipped by 0 bases and J by 0 bases, with 10 bases between them. Germline CDR1 SGHRS, CDR2 YFSETQ. This CDR3 is 16 amino acids long. The CDR3 reads CASSLGSAISGNTIYF. DNA for the CDR3: TGCGCCAGCAGCTTGGGGAGCGCGATCTCTGGAAACACCATATATTTT. Complete variable domain (other parts from reference TRBV5-1 and TRBJ1-3): KAGVTQTPRYLIKTRGQQVTLSCSPISGHRSVSWYQQTPGQGLQFLFEYFSETQRNKGNFPGRFSGRQFSNSRSEMNVSTLELGDSALYLCASSLGSAISGNTIYFGEGSWLTVV.

The V gene is TRBV7-9, the J gene TRBJ2-7; TRBD1 might be the D (6 bases). V lost 4 bases and J 3 bases, leaving 16 bases between the germline ends. Germline V gives CDR1 SEHNR, CDR2 FQNEAQ (reference sequence). CDR3 size: 15 residues. DNA of the CDR3: TGTGCCAGCAGCTCCTTACAGGGTCCCGTCTACGAGCAGTACTTC. Its protein is CASSSLQGPVYEQYF.

V gene TRBV6-4 combines with J gene TRBJ2-3; maybe TRBD1 (5 bases). Trimming took off 5 bases at V and 6 bases at J, with 12 bases between the two ends. The CDR3 totals 13 residues. Germline CDR1 is MRHNA and CDR2 is SNTAGT. The CDR3 spells CASSRAGSDTQYF. The CDR3 nucleotides read TGTGCCAGCAGTAGGGCAGGGTCGGATACGCAGTATTTT.

V usage is TRBV5-1 and J usage is TRBJ2-2; weak D call: TRBD2 (6 bases). Germline CDR1 reads SGHRS; CDR2 reads YFSETQ. Between the trimmed V and J ends, which lost 8 bases and 5 bases, there was a span of 10 bases. This CDR3 has 12 amino acids. CDR3 protein: CASQRATGELFF. DNA of the CDR3: TGCGCCAGTCAGCGGGCGACCGGGGAGCTGTTTTTT.

This clone has only a few counts. The V gene is TRBV10-1, the J gene TRBJ2-7, with TRBD2 matching 8 bases. The CDR3 is 14 amino acids. CDR1 WNHNN and CDR2 SYGVQD come from the germline V gene (reference sequence). With V trimmed by 4 bases and J by 4 bases, 6 bases remained unmatched. CDR3 residues: CASSVTSGWYEQYF. The CDR3 coding sequence is TGCGCCAGCAGTGTCACTAGCGGTTGGTACGAGCAGTACTTC.

This clone came up once. This rearrangement joins TRBV27 to TRBJ1-5; 7 bases map to TRBD1. CDR1 and CDR2 (germline): MNHEY, SMNVEV (reference sequence). V was pared by 5 bases and J by 9 bases, with 7 bases of the junction left unmatched. The CDR3 consists of 13 residues. The CDR3 spells CASSPRQGPPQHF. CDR3 DNA sequence: TGTGCCAGCAGTCCCAGACAGGGACCGCCCCAGCATTTT.

The chain is built from TRBV28 and TRBJ1-4, with D hard to call. V lost 3 bases, J lost 6 bases, and 29 bases lay in between. Looked up from germline, CDR1 is MDHEN and CDR2 is SYDVKM. This CDR3 is 20 amino acids long. The CDR3 reads CASSFNARREYGRMDEKLFF. The CDR3, as DNA: TGTGCCAGCAGTTTTAATGCGCGGAGGGAATATGGCCGAATGGATGAAAAACTGTTTTTT.

The CDR3 reads CASSLRGGVTDTQYF. The DNA of the CDR3 is TGTGCCAGCAGCTTACGAGGCGGGGTCACAGATACGCAGTATTTT. The genes are TRBV7-2 and TRBJ2-3, with D possibly TRBD2 on 6 matching bases. The germline V gene has CDR1 SGHTA and CDR2 FQGNSA. This CDR3 region has 15 residues. V lost 2 bases, J lost 2 bases, and 11 bases lay in between.

The CDR3: CASTPRYRRLYEQYF. DNA for the CDR3: TGTGCCAGCACCCCCCGGTACAGGCGCCTGTACGAGCAGTACTTC. The rearrangement uses TRBV28 and TRBJ2-7; D possibly corresponds to TRBD1 (5 bases). V lost 7 bases, J lost 4 bases, and 20 bases lay in between. CDR1 MDHEN and CDR2 SYDVKM come from the germline V gene. The CDR3 has 15 amino acids.

The chain recombines TRBV9 with TRBJ2-3; D gene unclear. Germline V gene sequence: CDR1 SGDLS, CDR2 YYNGEE. Trimming took off 0 bases at V and 0 bases at J, with 8 bases between the two ends. There are 15 residues in the CDR3. In DNA, the CDR3 is TGTGCCAGCAGCGTAGTGTCACGGAGCACAGATACGCAGTATTTT. Protein sequence: CASSVVSRSTDTQYF.

The chain has TRBV5-1 and TRBJ1-5, with 8 bases matching TRBD1. Germline CDR1 is SGHRS and CDR2 is YFSETQ. The CDR3 is made up of 14 amino acids. Losses at the gene ends were 3 bases for V and 7 bases for J; bases not matched to a gene: 6. The CDR3 sequence is CASSSGQGGQPQHF. The CDR3 coding sequence is TGCGCCAGCAGCTCCGGACAGGGCGGCCAGCCCCAGCATTTT.

The chain links TRBV27 to TRBJ2-5; D is unresolved. The V gene's germline CDR1 is MNHEY and CDR2 SMNVEV (reference sequence). CDR3 length equals 14 residues. Trimming took 3 bases from V and 2 from J, leaving 10 bases between them. As DNA, the CDR3 is TGTGCCAGCAGTTTTTGGGCGAGTCAAGAGACCCAGTACTTC. The encoded protein is CASSFWASQETQYF.

The chain carries TRBV9 and TRBJ1-4, with 9 bases aligning to TRBD1. Germline values: CDR1 SGDLS, CDR2 YYNGEE. CDR3 length: 18 amino acids. V gave up 3 bases and J gave up 6 bases; unmatched junction bases: 15. CDR3 sequence reads: CASSANPGQGSGDEKLFF. As DNA, the CDR3 is TGTGCCAGCAGCGCCAATCCGGGACAGGGAAGCGGGGATGAAAAACTGTTTTTT.

The J gene is TRBJ2-1, the V gene TRBV2; 11 nucleotides match TRBD2. The trim removed 6 bases at V and 15 bases at J, leaving 10 bases unmatched. CDR3 length: 13 residues. Germline assignment: CDR1 SNHLY and CDR2 FYNNEI. For the CDR3, the DNA is TGTGCCAGCAGGGCTACTAGCGGGAGCGATCGGTTCTTC. Its translation: CASRATSGSDRFF.

This clone showed up just once. The chain employs TRBV18 and TRBJ2-7; 12 bases agree with TRBD2. The junction had 4 bases not matched to a gene; V was cut back by 2 bases and J by 2 bases. This CDR3 is 16 amino acids long. CDR1 and CDR2 (germline): KGHSH, LQKENI. This chain's CDR3 is CASSPTLAGGTYEQYF. In DNA, the CDR3 is TGTGCCAGCTCACCAACTCTAGCGGGGGGGACCTACGAGCAGTACTTC.

The V call is TRBV18, the J call TRBJ2-4; no firm D call. V lost 6 bases and J 8 bases, leaving 11 bases between the germline ends. Germline CDR1 reads KGHSH; CDR2 reads LQKENI. The CDR3 consists of 12 residues. The CDR3 region has the DNA TGTGCCAGCTCCTTACGTAGAGACATTCAGTACTTC. Its protein is CASSLRRDIQYF.

The CDR3 reads CASSYPPSYEQYF. The CDR3 coding sequence is TGTGCCAGCAGTTACCCTCCCTCCTACGAGCAGTACTTC. The J gene is TRBJ2-7, the V gene TRBV6-5; no reliable D call. The germline V gene has CDR1 MNHEY and CDR2 SVGAGI. The CDR3 has 13 amino acids. Trimming took off 2 bases at V and 0 bases at J, with 5 bases between the two ends.

This rearrangement joins TRBV10-3 to TRBJ1-5, with D hard to call. Germline assignment: CDR1 ENHRY and CDR2 SYGVKD. V was cut by 4 bases and J by 5 bases, with 9 bases left in between. This CDR3 contains 13 residues. The CDR3 is CAISGGSDQPQHF. As DNA, the CDR3 is TGTGCCATCAGTGGAGGGTCAGATCAGCCCCAGCATTTT.

This clone appeared a few times. The chain carries TRBV5-1 and TRBJ1-1; tentative D call: TRBD1 (5 bases). Germline CDR1 reads SGHRS; CDR2 reads YFSETQ. CDR3 size: 14 residues. The V and J ends lost 4 bases and 4 bases respectively, with 14 bases between them. The CDR3 region has the DNA TGCGCCAGCAGCCAAGGGGTCGGGGGCACTGAAGCTTTCTTT. This translates into CASSQGVGGTEAFF.

The chain employs TRBV2 and TRBJ2-5; weak D call: TRBD2 (6 bases). The CDR3 loop spans 15 amino acids. The germline V and J ends were trimmed by 7 bases and 1 base, with 16 bases remaining between them. CDR1 is SNHLY and CDR2 is FYNNEI in the germline V gene. The DNA for the CDR3 is TGTGCCAGCACCTCTTCTGGACTAAGCCAAGAGACCCAGTACTTC. Protein: CASTSSGLSQETQYF.